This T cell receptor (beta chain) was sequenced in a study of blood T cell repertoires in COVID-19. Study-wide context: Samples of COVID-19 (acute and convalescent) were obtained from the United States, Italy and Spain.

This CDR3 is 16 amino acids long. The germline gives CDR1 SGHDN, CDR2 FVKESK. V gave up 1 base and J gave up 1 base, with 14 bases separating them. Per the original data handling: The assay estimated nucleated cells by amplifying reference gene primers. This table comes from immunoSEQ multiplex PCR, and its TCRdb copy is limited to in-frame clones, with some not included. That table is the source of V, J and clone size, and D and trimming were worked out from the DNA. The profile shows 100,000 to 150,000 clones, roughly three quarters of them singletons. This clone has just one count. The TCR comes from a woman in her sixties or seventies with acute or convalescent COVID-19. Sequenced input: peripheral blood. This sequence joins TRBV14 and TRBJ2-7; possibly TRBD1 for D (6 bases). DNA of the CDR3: TGTGCCAGCAGCCAAGGGAAGAACAGGGCTTCCTACGAGCAGTACTTC. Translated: CASSQGKNRASYEQYF.